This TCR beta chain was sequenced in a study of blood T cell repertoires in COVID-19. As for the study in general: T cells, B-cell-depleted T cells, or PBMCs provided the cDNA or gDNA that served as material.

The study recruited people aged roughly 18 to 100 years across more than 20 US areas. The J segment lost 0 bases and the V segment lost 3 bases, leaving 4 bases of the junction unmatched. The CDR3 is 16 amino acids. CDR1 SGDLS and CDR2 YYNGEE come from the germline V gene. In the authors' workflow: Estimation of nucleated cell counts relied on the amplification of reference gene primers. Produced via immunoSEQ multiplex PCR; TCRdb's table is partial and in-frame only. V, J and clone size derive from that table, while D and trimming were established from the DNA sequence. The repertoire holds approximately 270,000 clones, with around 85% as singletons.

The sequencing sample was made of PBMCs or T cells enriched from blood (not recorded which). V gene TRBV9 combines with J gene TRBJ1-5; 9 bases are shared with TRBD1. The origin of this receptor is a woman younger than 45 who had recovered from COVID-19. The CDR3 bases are TGTGCCAGCAGCGCCGGACAGGGGTATAGCAATCAGCCCCAGCATTTT. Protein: CASSAGQGYSNQPQHF.